These 5 T cell receptor beta chains share one sample of origin, sequenced in a study of identical twins (TCRdb year 2016). Library generation was performed with 5' RACE. Sequencing took place on an Illumina HiSeq 2000. TCRdb ran its own pipeline on the public reads, namely fastp trimming at Q25 and MiXCR clone calling, and kept in-frame beta chains. Duplicate CDR3 protein sequences are folded into a single record with the most common DNA and genes. The sample includes 650,000 to 800,000 distinct CDR3 sequences, with 8.6% observed a single time. The ten largest make up 0.8% to 1% of the sample. The same sample was also used in a study of yellow fever vaccine responses in identical twins.

The sequenced sample was PBMCs. The receptor set was obtained from a woman aged 18 to 35 in good health.

The chain joins TRBV7-2 to TRBJ1-6; 9 bases fit TRBD1. V was clipped by 1 base and J by 9 bases; unmatched bases: 4. This CDR3 contains 15 residues. The germline gives CDR1 SGHTA, CDR2 FQGNSA. CDR3 amino acids: CASSLGDRASSPLHF. The CDR3 DNA reads TGTGCCAGCAGCTTAGGGGACAGGGCAAGTTCACCCCTCCACTTT.

The chain recombines TRBV7-2 with TRBJ2-7; 7 bases align to TRBD2. Trimming took 4 bases from V and 6 from J; bases not matched to a gene: 9. Germline assignment: CDR1 SGHTA and CDR2 FQGNSA. The CDR3 has 14 residues. In DNA, the CDR3 is TGTGCCAGCAGCTCCGGACTAGGGATCGGCGAGCAGTACTTC. This translates into CASSSGLGIGEQYF.

The genes are TRBV20-1 and TRBJ1-5, with D unclear. This CDR3 comprises 10 residues. The V end lost 6 bases, the J end lost 9 bases, and 9 bases lay between the germline ends. Germline V gene data show CDR1 as DFQATT and CDR2 as SNEGSKA (reference sequence). The CDR3 sequence is CSANDGPQHF. The DNA for the CDR3 is TGCAGTGCAAACGACGGGCCCCAGCATTTT.

This clonotype was picked up many times. DNA of the CDR3: TGTGCCAGCAGCTCCACCAGGGGAAGTGCTTTAGCCAAAAACATTCAGTACTTC. Residues: CASSSTRGSALAKNIQYF. J is TRBJ2-4 and V is TRBV11-1, with a weak D call TRBD1 (6 bases). The CDR3 is 18 amino acids. V lost 4 bases and J lost 0, with 19 bases in between. CDR1 is SGHAT, CDR2 FQDESV, per germline (reference sequence).

In DNA, the CDR3 is TGTGCCATCAGTGAGTTTGATCTAGGACAGACCCCCTACGAGCAGTACTTC. This sequence encodes CAISEFDLGQTPYEQYF. V gene TRBV10-3 combines with J gene TRBJ2-7; TRBD1 is a possible D gene (6 bases). CDR3 length: 17 residues. The germline gives CDR1 ENHRY, CDR2 SYGVKD. The V end was cut by 1 base, the J end by 2 bases, with 18 bases between.